Shown below are 18 T cell receptor beta chains from a single sample sequenced in a study of patients and donors after allogeneic stem cell transplantation. TCRdb passed the RT-PCR reads through MiXCR, listing each CDR3 protein once. The data show 900,000 to 1,000,000 distinct CDR3 sequences, under 20% seen once. The specimen sequenced was blood, either unsorted or a sorted T cell fraction (not recorded which). Receptors originate from a human donor who was either an allogeneic HSCT recipient or a stem cell or donor lymphocyte infusion donor (not recorded which). It is not recorded whose cells these are; they may come from a transplant donor.

This clonotype has a count of ten or more. The rearrangement uses TRBV28 and TRBJ1-2; 10 bases fit TRBD1. The V gene end was trimmed by 5 bases and the J gene end by 4 bases; junction bases not matched to a gene: 7. The CDR3 loop spans 15 amino acids. In germline, CDR1 is MDHEN, CDR2 SYDVKM. CDR3 nucleotide sequence: TGTGCCAGCAGTCCCGCCGGGACAGGGGCCTATGGCTACACCTTC. Translating gives CASSPAGTGAYGYTF.

The chain carries TRBV6-6 and TRBJ2-7; 7 bases line up with TRBD1. V shed 8 bases and J 6 bases; nucleotides not matched to a gene: 7. Germline CDR1 is MNHNY and CDR2 is SVGAGI (reference sequence). This CDR3 spans 12 amino acids. CDR3 nucleotide sequence: TGTGCCAGCTCAGACAGGGTTGGCGAGCAGTACTTC. The encoded protein is CASSDRVGEQYF.

A few counts support this clonotype. The chain employs TRBV27 and TRBJ2-1, with 7 bases identical to TRBD2. V trimming: 5 bases; J trimming: 3 bases; junction bases outside the gene matches: 10. CDR3 length: 16 residues. The V gene's germline CDR1 is MNHEY and CDR2 SMNVEV (reference sequence). The CDR3 protein is CASSPSLAGSYNEQFF. CDR3 bases: TGTGCCAGCAGTCCCTCATTAGCGGGCAGCTACAATGAGCAGTTCTTC.

This clonotype was counted ten times or more. This chain uses TRBV12-3 or TRBV12-4 with TRBJ1-6, with 8 nucleotides matching TRBD1. Unmatched junction bases numbered 6, after V lost 6 bases and J lost 8 bases. The CDR3 has 14 amino acids. This CDR3 reads CASRMTGEHSPLHF. In DNA form, the CDR3 reads TGTGCCAGCAGAATGACAGGGGAGCATTCACCCCTCCACTTT.

This clonotype was observed a handful of times. J is TRBJ1-2 and V is TRBV6-2 or TRBV6-3; D unclear. V dropped 7 bases and J dropped 4 bases, with 7 bases sitting between them. CDR1 and CDR2 from the germline V gene are MNHEY and SVGEGT. The CDR3 sequence is 11 residues long. The CDR3 spells CASTPGYGYTF. CDR3 nucleotide sequence: TGTGCCAGCACCCCAGGCTATGGCTACACCTTC.

The CDR3 region has the DNA TGTGCCAGCAGCCACACCCTAGCGGGGGGGCCTAATGAGCAGTTCTTC. Translation: CASSHTLAGGPNEQFF. J is TRBJ2-1 and V is TRBV6-1; 12 nucleotides align to TRBD2. Germline V lookup: CDR1 MNHNS, CDR2 SASEGT. There are 16 residues in the CDR3. Unmatched junction bases numbered 10, after V lost 6 bases and J lost 7 bases.

CDR3 protein: CASSWQGNANLDSSYEQYF. CDR3 sequence (DNA): TGTGCCAGCAGCTGGCAGGGCAACGCAAATCTCGATAGCTCCTACGAGCAGTACTTC. The V gene is TRBV5-6, the J gene TRBJ2-7; weak D call: TRBD1 (5 bases). Germline CDR1 and CDR2: SGHDT and YYEEEE. The CDR3 extends over 19 amino acids. Trimming cost V 3 bases and J 0 bases, with 25 bases left between them.

The chain carries TRBV5-6 and TRBJ1-5; maybe TRBD1 (5 bases). The CDR3 is 15 residues long. In germline, CDR1 is SGHDT, CDR2 YYEEEE. Trimming shortened V by 1 base and J by 1 base, and 9 bases separated the two germline ends. CDR3 in amino acids: CASSLLGPSNQPQHF. The CDR3 DNA reads TGTGCCAGCAGCTTGTTGGGGCCCAGCAATCAGCCCCAGCATTTT.

The rearrangement joins TRBV7-2 to TRBJ2-5, with D possibly called TRBD1 or TRBD2 (6 bases each). CDR1 is SGHTA, CDR2 FQGNSA, per germline. V lost 4 bases and J lost 1, with 13 bases in between. This CDR3 comprises 15 residues. The CDR3 region is CASSSTGRPQETQYF. The CDR3 nucleotides are TGTGCCAGCAGCTCAACAGGGAGGCCCCAAGAGACCCAGTACTTC.

This clonotype came up a few times. The rearrangement joins TRBV2 to TRBJ2-1, with D perhaps assigned TRBD1 or TRBD2 (5 bases each). This CDR3 has 13 residues. CDR1 and CDR2 (germline): SNHLY, FYNNEI. Trimming took 9 bases from V and 8 from J, leaving 17 bases between them. Here the CDR3 DNA reads TGTGCCAGTTTTCGGTGGGGGATCGATGAGCAGTTCTTC. This codes for CASFRWGIDEQFF.

In this sample, this clonotype turned up a few times. The V call is TRBV2, the J call TRBJ2-5; 7 bases map to TRBD1. The CDR3 is 12 residues long. CDR1 is SNHLY, CDR2 FYNNEI, per germline. J was trimmed by 6 bases and V by 8 bases; bases with no gene match: 6. The CDR3: CASARQGKTQYF. In DNA, the CDR3 is TGTGCCAGCGCAAGACAGGGAAAGACCCAGTACTTC.

The V gene is TRBV5-1, the J gene TRBJ1-4, with 11 bases lining up with TRBD1. The CDR3 extends over 16 amino acids. The germline gives CDR1 SGHRS, CDR2 YFSETQ. V lost 4 bases, J lost 8 bases, and 10 bases stayed unmatched. CDR3 sequence: CASSAVPGQGDEKLFF. The CDR3 coding sequence is TGCGCCAGCAGCGCGGTCCCGGGACAGGGGGACGAAAAACTGTTTTTT.

The J gene is TRBJ2-1, the V gene TRBV5-1; TRBD1 might be the D (5 bases). Trimming removed 4 bases from V and 7 bases from J, with 15 bases in between. CDR3 length equals 14 residues. Germline V CDR1 and CDR2: SGHRS, YFSETQ. CDR3: CASSPTYRKNEQFF. CDR3 in DNA: TGCGCCAGCAGCCCAACTTACAGGAAAAATGAGCAGTTCTTC. Complete variable domain (other parts from reference TRBV5-1 and TRBJ2-1): KAGVTQTPRYLIKTRGQQVTLSCSPISGHRSVSWYQQTPGQGLQFLFEYFSETQRNKGNFPGRFSGRQFSNSRSEMNVSTLELGDSALYLCASSPTYRKNEQFFGPGTRLTVL.

The chain uses TRBV29-1 and TRBJ1-1; D gene ambiguous. Germline CDR1 SQVTM, CDR2 ANQGSEA. This CDR3 is 13 amino acids long. The V end was cut by 3 bases, the J end by 1 base, with 9 bases between. The CDR3 spells CSVDSETNTEAFF. In nucleotides, the CDR3 is TGCAGCGTTGACTCAGAAACGAACACTGAAGCTTTCTTT.

This clonotype was counted only a few times. The chain carries TRBV24-1 and TRBJ1-2; D call uncertain. The V end lost 4 bases, the J end lost 5 bases, and 13 bases lay between the germline ends. Germline loops: CDR1 KGHDR, CDR2 SFDVKD. CDR3 length: 14 residues. CDR3 residues: CATSEGPAVYGYTF. CDR3 coding DNA: TGTGCCACCAGTGAGGGCCCAGCAGTATATGGCTACACCTTC.

The table lists this clonotype with a few counts. The chain couples TRBV4-3 to TRBJ2-1; 7 bases match TRBD1. Looked up from germline, CDR1 is LGHNA and CDR2 is YSLEER. This CDR3 has 16 amino acids. The V segment lost 0 bases and the J segment 0 bases; nucleotides outside the gene matches: 2. The CDR3, as DNA: TGCGCCAGCAGCCAAGATAGGGGGCACTCCTACAATGAGCAGTTCTTC. It specifies CASSQDRGHSYNEQFF.

The chain uses TRBV20-1 and TRBJ2-5; the match to TRBD2 covers 7 bases. The CDR3 consists of 14 residues. Germline V gene lookup returns CDR1 DFQATT and CDR2 SNEGSKA (reference sequence). The J segment lost 4 bases and the V segment lost 8 bases, leaving 13 bases of the junction unmatched. The CDR3 here is CSTWGGSLGETQYF. In nucleotides, the CDR3 is TGCAGTACTTGGGGCGGGAGCCTTGGAGAGACCCAGTACTTC.

V is TRBV11-2 and J is TRBJ2-2; 7 positions agree with TRBD2. The V gene's germline CDR1 is SGHAT and CDR2 FQNNGV. The CDR3 contains 16 residues. The V segment lost 2 bases and the J segment 2 bases; nucleotides outside the gene matches: 5. The DNA of the CDR3 is TGTGCCAGCAGCTTACGCCTAGCGGACAACACCGGGGAGCTGTTTTTT. This codes for CASSLRLADNTGELFF.